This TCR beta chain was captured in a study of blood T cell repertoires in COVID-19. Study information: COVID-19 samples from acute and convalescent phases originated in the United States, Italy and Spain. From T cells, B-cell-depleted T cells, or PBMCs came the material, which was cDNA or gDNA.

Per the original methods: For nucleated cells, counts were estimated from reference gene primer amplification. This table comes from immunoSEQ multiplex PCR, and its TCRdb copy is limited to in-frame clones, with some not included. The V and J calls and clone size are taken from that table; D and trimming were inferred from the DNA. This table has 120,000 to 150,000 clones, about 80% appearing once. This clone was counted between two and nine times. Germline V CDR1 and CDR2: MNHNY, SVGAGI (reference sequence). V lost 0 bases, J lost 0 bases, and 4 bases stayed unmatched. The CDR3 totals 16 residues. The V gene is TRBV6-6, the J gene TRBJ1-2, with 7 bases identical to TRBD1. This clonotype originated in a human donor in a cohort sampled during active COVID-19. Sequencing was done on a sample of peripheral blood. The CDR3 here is CASSYSIGQANYGYTF. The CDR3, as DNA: TGTGCCAGCAGTTACTCGATTGGACAGGCTAACTATGGCTACACCTTC.